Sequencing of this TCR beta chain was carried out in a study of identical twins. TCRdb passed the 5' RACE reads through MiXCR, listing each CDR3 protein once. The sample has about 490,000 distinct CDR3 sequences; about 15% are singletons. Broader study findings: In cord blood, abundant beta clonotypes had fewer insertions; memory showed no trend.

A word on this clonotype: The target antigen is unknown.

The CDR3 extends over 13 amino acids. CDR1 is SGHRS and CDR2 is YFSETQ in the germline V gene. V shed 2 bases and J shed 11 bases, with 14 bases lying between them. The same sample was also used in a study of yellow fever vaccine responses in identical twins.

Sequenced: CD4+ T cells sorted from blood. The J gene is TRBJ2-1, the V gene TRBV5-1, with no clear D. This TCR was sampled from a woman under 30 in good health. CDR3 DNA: TGCGCCAGCAGCTTTGATAGTTTATATAAGCAGTTCTTC. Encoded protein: CASSFDSLYKQFF.